Sequencing of this T cell receptor beta chain was carried out in a study of T cell repertoires in cytomegalovirus infection. Study summary: HLA-B-restricted CMV epitopes that are well studied, plus recently identified HLA-C-restricted ones, were used by the study. Public TCR beta signatures indicated both CMV infection and matching HLA type.

Comments on this clonotype: The antigen remains undetermined.

This CDR3 comprises 13 residues. The germline V and J ends were trimmed by 7 bases and 6 bases, with 12 bases remaining between them. Germline V gives CDR1 MNHEY, CDR2 SVGEGT. MiXCR was run by TCRdb on the reads, yielding one entry per CDR3 protein. The sample records about 830,000 distinct CDR3 sequences, over 25% being singletons. Whole-study findings and limits: Within the response measured ex vivo, HLA-C-restricted CMV-specific TCR beta clonotypes were dominant.

The sequence was collected from a human donor in good health (CMV status not recorded). Some clones in this sample may be carry-over from other donors' samples. Sample: cultured CD8+ T cells from PBMCs, taken from culture after CMV antigen stimulation. The V gene is TRBV6-2 or TRBV6-3, the J gene TRBJ2-2; D possibly corresponds to TRBD2 (5 bases). The DNA for the CDR3 is TGTGCCAGCACCCTGGAGGTTGCCGGGGAGCTGTTTTTT. Translation gives CASTLEVAGELFF.